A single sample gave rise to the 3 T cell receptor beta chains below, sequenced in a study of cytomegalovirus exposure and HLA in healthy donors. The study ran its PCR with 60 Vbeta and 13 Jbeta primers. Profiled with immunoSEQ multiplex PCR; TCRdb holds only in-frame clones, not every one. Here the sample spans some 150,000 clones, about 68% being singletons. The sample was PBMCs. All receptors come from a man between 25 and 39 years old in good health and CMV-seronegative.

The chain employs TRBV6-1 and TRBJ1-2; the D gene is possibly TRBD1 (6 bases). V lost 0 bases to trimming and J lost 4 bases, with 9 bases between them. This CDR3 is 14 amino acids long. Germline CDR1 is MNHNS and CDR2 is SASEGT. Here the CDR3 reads CASSEAPRGYGYTF. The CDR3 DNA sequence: TGTGCCAGCAGTGAAGCCCCCAGGGGCTATGGCTACACCTTC.

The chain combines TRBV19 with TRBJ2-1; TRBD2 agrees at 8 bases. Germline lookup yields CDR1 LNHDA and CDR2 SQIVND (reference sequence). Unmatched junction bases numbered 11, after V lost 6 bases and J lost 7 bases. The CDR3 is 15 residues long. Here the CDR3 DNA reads TGTGCCAGTAGCGGGGGGGCCAGGAGGTGGAATGAGCAGTTCTTC. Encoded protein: CASSGGARRWNEQFF.

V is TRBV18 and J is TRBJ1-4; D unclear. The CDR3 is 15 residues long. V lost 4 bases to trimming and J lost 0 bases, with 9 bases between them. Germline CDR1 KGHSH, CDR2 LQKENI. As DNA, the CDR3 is TGTGCCAGCTCACAATCGGGGTCAACTAATGAAAAACTGTTTTTT. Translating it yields CASSQSGSTNEKLFF.